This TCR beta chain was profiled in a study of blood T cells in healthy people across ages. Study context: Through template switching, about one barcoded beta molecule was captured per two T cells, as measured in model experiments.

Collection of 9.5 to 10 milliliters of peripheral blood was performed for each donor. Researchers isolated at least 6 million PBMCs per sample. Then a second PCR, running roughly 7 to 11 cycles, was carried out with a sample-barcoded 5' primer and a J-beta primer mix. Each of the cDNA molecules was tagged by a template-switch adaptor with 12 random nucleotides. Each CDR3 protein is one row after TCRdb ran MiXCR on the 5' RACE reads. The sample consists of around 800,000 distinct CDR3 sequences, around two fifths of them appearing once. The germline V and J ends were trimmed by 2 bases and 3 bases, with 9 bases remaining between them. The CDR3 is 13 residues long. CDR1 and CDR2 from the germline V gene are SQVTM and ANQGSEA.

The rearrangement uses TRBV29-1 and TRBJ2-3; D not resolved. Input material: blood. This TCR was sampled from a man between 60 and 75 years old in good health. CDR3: CSVELLGTDTQYF. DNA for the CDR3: TGCAGCGTTGAACTATTGGGGACAGATACGCAGTATTTT.